The present T cell receptor (beta chain) was sequenced within a study of blood T cells in healthy people across ages (dated by TCRdb to 2015 to 2017). A note on the overall study: Template switching captured roughly one uniquely barcoded TCR beta cDNA molecule per two T cells in model experiments. Age-related changes in TCR beta repertoire diversity were measured in the study by deep sequencing normalized with unique cDNA molecular identifiers. Donors were grouped into four age groups: young (average roughly 17 years), middle-aged (39), aged (around 60) and long-lived (roughly 80). To avoid experimental bias, donors of different ages were distributed randomly across sequencing lanes. For two donors (one aged 18 to 30 and one aged 80 or older), the study analyzed two additional independent replicas of 1 million unique cDNA reads from the same blood draw. Study-level results and caveats: Estimates of total diversity from one million sequenced T cells were regarded as lower bounds and underestimates. Compared with the aged group, more naive CD4+ T cells, fewer expanded clones and increased TCR diversity were shown by the long-lived group, suggesting age selection. Because the CMV infection status of the donors was unknown, age-related changes in expanded clonotypes may potentially have been confounded. Observed TCR beta diversity per million T cells fell roughly linearly with age, and a significant reduction was already apparent by age around 44. Bulk unsorted PBMC profiling prevented conclusive comparison of naive and antigen-experienced compartments. The percentage of naive T cells measured by flow cytometry correlated strongly with observed TCR beta diversity.

From its cysteine to its phenylalanine, the CDR3 spans 17 amino acids. Here the CDR3 DNA is all that survives: 51 bases in frame from base 1. Reading the germline V gene gives CDR1 SGDLS and CDR2 YYNGEE. V has 3 bases trimmed and J has 0 bases trimmed; junction bases matching no gene number 5. Donors were 39 systemically healthy Caucasian individuals from Russia aged roughly 6 to 100 years. Each donor gave about 10 milliliters of peripheral blood, drawn into EDTA-treated Vacutainer tubes. PBMCs were isolated by Ficoll-Paque density-gradient centrifugation, with at least 6 million obtained per sample. Total RNA, at least 6 micrograms per sample, was extracted from PBMCs with Trizol reagent. The percentages of naive CD45RAhigh/CD27high T cells were determined by flow cytometry on a PBMC aliquot from every donor. Library creation used 5' RACE. The instrument was an Illumina HiSeq 2500. A second PCR of roughly 7 to 11 cycles was performed with a sample-barcoded 5' primer and a J-beta primer mix. Each TCR beta cDNA molecule received a unique molecular identifier from a template-switch 5' adaptor carrying 12 random nucleotides. Each sample yielded at least 2.5 million CDR3-containing paired-end reads. First-strand cDNA synthesis was performed from all RNA using the Mint cDNA synthesis kit, with priming by a TRBC-specific oligonucleotide. Following uracil-DNA glycosylase treatment, a first 18-cycle PCR with universal primers M1SS and BC2_uni_R was performed on all cDNA. The original methods were these. For normalization, 1 million high-quality reads were randomly selected from each sample, with every read carrying a distinct molecular identifier. Instead of being binned into consensus sequences, reads that shared molecular identifiers were thrown out. MiTCR, with a Q25 quality threshold and the strictest error-elimination algorithm, was used for CDR3 identification, clonotype clustering and error correction. Lower-bound total TCR beta diversity was estimated with a nonparametric unseen species model using Euler transformation. TCRdb ran its own pipeline on the public reads, namely fastp trimming at Q25 and MiXCR clone calling, and kept in-frame beta chains. Here each entry gathers all rows of one CDR3 protein and keeps the most common genes and DNA. These V and J calls originate from TCRdb's pipeline instead of the authors' own analysis. Counted in this sample were roughly 1.6 million distinct CDR3 sequences; roughly 32% of them appeared once. 10% to 12% of the sample is taken by the ten largest.

Comment on this clonotype: No cognate antigen has been identified for it. Nothing much larger sits one base from this clone, and base qualities are not available.

The clonotype originates from a woman aged 25 to 39 in good health. The receptor chain draws on TRBV9 and TRBJ2-1, with TRBD2 matching 11 junction bases. Sequencing input: blood. DNA sequence: TGTGCCAGCAGCGAGACTAGCGGGGAGAGCTCCTACAATGAGCAGTTCTTC. Translated, it reads CASSETSGESSYNEQFF.